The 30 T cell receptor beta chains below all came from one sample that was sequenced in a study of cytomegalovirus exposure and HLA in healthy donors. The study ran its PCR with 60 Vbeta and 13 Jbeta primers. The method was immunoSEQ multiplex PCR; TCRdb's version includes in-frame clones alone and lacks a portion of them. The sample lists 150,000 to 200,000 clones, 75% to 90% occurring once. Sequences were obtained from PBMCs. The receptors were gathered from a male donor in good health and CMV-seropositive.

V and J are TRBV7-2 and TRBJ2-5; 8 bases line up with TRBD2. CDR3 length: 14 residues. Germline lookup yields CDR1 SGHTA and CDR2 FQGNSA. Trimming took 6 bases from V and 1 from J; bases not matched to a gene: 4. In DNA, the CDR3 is TGTGCCAGCAGACTACTAGCGGTCCAAGAGACCCAGTACTTC. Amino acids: CASRLLAVQETQYF.

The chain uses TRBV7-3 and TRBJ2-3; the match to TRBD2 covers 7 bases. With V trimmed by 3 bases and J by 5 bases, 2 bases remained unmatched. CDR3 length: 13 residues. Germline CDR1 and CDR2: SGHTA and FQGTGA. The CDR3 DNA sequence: TGTGCCAGCAGCTTCGGCGGGGGAGATACGCAGTATTTT. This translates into CASSFGGGDTQYF.

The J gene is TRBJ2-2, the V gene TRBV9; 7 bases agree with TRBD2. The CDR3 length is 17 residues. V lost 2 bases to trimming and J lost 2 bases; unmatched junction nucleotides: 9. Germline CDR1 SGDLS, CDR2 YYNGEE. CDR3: CASSVWSGTINTGELFF. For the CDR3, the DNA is TGTGCCAGCAGCGTTTGGTCCGGGACTATCAACACCGGGGAGCTGTTTTTT.

CDR3 in DNA: TGTGCCAGCAGGGACACAGGGGCTGACTATGGCTACACCTTC. Its translation is CASRDTGADYGYTF. This rearrangement joins TRBV7-3 to TRBJ1-2; 7 bases agree with TRBD1. The CDR3 consists of 14 residues. Germline-derived CDR1 and CDR2 are SGHTA and FQGTGA. The ends lost 6 bases at V and 3 bases at J; junction bases unmatched: 7.

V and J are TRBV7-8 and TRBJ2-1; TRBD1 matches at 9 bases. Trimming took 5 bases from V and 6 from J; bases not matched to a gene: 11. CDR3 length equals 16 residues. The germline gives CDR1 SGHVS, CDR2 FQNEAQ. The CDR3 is CASSPRQGGFINEQFF. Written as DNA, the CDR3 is TGTGCCAGCAGCCCACGACAGGGGGGTTTTATCAATGAGCAGTTCTTC.

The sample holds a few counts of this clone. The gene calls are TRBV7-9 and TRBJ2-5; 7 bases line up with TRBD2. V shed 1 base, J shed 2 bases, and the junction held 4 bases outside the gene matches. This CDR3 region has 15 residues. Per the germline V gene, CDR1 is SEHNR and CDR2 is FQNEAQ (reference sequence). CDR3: CASSLGEGGQETQYF. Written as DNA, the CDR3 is TGTGCCAGCAGCTTAGGGGAGGGTGGGCAAGAGACCCAGTACTTC.

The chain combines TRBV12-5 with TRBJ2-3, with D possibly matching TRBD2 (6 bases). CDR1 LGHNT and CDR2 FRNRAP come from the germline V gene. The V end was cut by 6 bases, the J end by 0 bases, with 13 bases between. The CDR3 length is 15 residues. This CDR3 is CASGGGLVSTDTQYF. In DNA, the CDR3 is TGTGCTAGTGGCGGGGGACTCGTCAGCACAGATACGCAGTATTTT.

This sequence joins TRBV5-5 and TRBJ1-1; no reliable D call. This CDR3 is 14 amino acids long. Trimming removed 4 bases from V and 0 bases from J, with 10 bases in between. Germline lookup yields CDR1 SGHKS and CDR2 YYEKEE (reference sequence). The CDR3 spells CASSAVSMNTEAFF. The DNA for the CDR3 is TGTGCCAGCAGCGCAGTGTCCATGAACACTGAAGCTTTCTTT.

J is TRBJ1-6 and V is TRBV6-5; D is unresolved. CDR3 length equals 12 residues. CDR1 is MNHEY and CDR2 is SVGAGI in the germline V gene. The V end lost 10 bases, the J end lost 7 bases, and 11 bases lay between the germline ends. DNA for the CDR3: TGTGCCACGTCTAATCTAAATTCACCCCTCCACTTT. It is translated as CATSNLNSPLHF.

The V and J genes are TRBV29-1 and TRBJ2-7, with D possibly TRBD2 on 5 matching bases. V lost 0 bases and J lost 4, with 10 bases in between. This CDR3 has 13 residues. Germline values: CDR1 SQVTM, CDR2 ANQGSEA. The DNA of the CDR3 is TGCAGCGTTGAAGATTTTACGGGGTACGAGCAGTACTTC. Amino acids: CSVEDFTGYEQYF.

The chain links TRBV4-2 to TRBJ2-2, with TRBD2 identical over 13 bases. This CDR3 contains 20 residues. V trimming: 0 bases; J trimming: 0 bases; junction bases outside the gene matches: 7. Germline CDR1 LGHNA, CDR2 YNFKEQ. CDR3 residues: CASSQDLGGLAGPNTGELFF. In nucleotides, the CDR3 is TGTGCCAGCAGCCAAGATTTGGGGGGACTAGCGGGACCGAACACCGGGGAGCTGTTTTTT.

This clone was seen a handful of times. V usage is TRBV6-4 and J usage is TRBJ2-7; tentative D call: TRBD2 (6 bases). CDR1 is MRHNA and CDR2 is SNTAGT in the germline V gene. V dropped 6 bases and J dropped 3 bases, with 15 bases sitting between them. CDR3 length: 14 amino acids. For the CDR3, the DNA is TGTGCCAGCAGCCCATTGGGGGGATACTACGAGCAGTACTTC. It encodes CASSPLGGYYEQYF.

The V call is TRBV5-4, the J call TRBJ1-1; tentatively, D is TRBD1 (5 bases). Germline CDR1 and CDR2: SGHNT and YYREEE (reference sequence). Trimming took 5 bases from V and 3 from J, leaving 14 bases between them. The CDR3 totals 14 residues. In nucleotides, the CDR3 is TGTGCCAGCAGGTTTGGACACCGGGACACTGAAGCTTTCTTT. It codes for CASRFGHRDTEAFF.

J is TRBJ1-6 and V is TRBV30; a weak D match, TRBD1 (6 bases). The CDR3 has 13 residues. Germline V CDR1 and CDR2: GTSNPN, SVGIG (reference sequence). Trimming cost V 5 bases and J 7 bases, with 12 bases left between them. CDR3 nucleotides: TGTGCCTGGCAAGGGGGAGAAAATTCACCCCTCCACTTT. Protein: CAWQGGENSPLHF.

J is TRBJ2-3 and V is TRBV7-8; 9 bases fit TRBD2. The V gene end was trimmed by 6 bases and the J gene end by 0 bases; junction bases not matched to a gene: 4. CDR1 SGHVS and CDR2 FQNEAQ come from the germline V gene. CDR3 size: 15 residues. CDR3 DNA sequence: TGTGCCAGCAGTGGACTAGCGCTAAGCACAGATACGCAGTATTTT. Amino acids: CASSGLALSTDTQYF. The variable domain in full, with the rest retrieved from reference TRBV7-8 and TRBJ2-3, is GAGVSQSPRYKVAKRGQDVALRCDPISGHVSLFWYQQALGQGPEFLTYFQNEAQLDKSGLPSDRFFAERPEGSVSTLKIQRTQQEDSAVYLCASSGLALSTDTQYFGPGTRLTVL.

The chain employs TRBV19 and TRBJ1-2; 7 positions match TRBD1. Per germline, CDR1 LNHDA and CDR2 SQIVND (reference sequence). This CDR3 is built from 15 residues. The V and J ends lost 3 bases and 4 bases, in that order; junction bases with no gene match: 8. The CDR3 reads CASSMLAGGIYGYTF. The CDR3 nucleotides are TGTGCCAGTAGTATGTTGGCAGGGGGTATCTATGGCTACACCTTC.

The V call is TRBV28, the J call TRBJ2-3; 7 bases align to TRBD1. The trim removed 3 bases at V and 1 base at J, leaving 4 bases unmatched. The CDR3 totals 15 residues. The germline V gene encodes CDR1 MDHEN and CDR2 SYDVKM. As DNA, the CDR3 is TGTGCCAGCAGTTTGGTGCAGGGGGGCACAGATACGCAGTATTTT. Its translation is CASSLVQGGTDTQYF.

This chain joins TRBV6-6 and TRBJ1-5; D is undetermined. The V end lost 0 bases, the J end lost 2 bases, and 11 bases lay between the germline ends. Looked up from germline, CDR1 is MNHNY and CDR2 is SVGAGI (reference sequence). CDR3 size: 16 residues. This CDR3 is CASSYSGRRGNQPQHF. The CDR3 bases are TGTGCCAGCAGTTACTCCGGCAGGCGCGGCAATCAGCCCCAGCATTTT.

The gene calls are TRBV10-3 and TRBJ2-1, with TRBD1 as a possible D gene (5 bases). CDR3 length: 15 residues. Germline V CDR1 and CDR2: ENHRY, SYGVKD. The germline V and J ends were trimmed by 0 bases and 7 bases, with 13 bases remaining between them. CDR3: CAISESQGEWNEQFF. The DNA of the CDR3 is TGTGCCATCAGTGAGTCGCAGGGCGAGTGGAATGAGCAGTTCTTC.

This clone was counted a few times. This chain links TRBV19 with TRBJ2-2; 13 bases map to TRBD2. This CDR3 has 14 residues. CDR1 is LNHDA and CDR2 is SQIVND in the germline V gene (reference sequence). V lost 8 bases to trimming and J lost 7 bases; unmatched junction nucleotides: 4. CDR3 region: CASGGLAGIGELFF. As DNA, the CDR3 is TGTGCCAGTGGGGGACTAGCGGGAATCGGGGAGCTGTTTTTT.

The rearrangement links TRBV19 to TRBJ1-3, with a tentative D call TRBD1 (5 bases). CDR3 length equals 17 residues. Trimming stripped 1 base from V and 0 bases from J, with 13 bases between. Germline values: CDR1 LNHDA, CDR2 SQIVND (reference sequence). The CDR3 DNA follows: TGTGCCAGTAGTATAGGGGCGGACATATACTCTGGAAACACCATATATTTT. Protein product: CASSIGADIYSGNTIYF.

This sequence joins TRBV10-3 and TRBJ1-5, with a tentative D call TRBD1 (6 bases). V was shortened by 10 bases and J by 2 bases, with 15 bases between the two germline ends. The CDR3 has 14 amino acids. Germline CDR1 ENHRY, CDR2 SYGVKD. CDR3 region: CATQQGLGNQPQHF. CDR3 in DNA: TGTGCCACGCAACAGGGATTAGGCAATCAGCCCCAGCATTTT.

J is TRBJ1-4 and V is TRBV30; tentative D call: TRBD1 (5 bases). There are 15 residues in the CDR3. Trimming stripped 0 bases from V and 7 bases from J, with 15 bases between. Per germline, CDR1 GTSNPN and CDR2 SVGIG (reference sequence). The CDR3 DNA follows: TGTGCCTGGAGTGTCCTAGGGACTCTTGGTGAAAAACTGTTTTTT. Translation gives CAWSVLGTLGEKLFF.

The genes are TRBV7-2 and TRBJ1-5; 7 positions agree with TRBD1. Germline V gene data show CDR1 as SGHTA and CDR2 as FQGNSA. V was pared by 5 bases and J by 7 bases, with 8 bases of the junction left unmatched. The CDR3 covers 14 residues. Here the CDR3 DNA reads TGTGCCAGCAGCATCGACAGGGTGGCGCAGCCCCAGCATTTT. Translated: CASSIDRVAQPQHF.

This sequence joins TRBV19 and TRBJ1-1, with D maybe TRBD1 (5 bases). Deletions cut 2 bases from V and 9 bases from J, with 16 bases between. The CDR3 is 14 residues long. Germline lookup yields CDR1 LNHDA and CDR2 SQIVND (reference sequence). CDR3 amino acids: CASSIRGPTIQAFF. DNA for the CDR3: TGTGCCAGTAGTATAAGGGGTCCCACTATTCAAGCTTTCTTT.

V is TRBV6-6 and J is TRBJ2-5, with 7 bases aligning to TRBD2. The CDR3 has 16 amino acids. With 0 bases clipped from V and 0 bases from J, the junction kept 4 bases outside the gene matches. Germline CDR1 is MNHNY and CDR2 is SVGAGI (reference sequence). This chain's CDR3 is CASSYSPAGNQETQYF. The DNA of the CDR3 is TGTGCCAGCAGTTACTCGCCAGCGGGGAACCAAGAGACCCAGTACTTC.

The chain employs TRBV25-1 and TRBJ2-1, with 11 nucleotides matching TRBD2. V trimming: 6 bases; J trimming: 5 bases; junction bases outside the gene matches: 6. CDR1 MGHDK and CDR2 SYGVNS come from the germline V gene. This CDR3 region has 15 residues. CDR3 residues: CASRDLAGGNNEQFF. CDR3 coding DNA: TGTGCCAGCAGGGACTTAGCGGGAGGGAACAATGAGCAGTTCTTC.

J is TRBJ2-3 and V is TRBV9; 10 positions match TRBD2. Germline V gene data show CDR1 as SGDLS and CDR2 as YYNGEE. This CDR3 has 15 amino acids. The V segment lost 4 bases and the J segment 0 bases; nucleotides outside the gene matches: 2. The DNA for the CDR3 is TGTGCCAGCAGCTCGACTAGCGGGAGCACAGATACGCAGTATTTT. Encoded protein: CASSSTSGSTDTQYF.

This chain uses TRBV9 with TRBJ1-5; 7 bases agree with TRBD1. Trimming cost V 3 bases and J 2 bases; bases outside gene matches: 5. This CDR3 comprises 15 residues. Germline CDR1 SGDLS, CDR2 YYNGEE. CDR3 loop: CASSAWDSGNQPQHF. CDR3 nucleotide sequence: TGTGCCAGCAGCGCCTGGGACAGCGGCAATCAGCCCCAGCATTTT.

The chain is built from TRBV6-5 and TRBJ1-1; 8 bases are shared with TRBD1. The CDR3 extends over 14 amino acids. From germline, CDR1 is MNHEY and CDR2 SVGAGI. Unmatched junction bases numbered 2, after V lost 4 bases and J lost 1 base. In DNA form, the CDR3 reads TGTGCCAGCAGTTTGACAGGGGAGAACACTGAAGCTTTCTTT. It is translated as CASSLTGENTEAFF.